The entry that follows covers one T cell receptor beta chain sequence. Its antigen is not known. The data stem from a study of OX40 agonist ivuxolimab in advanced cancers. The study, taken as a whole, reports: Clonal expansion was seen in CD4+ and CD8+ blood T cells by week 6 at 0.1 to 3.0 mg/kg. Some patients who did not respond also had low normalized T-cell clonal expansion. In the 0.1-3.0 mg/kg groups, partial responders showed among the lowest expansion. Specificity for antigen went undetermined in the expanded peripheral T cells.

Assay: immunoSEQ multiplex PCR; the TCRdb copy retains only in-frame clones and omits some. The table has fewer than 100,000 clones, roughly 85% seen once. CDR1 SGHDT and CDR2 YYEEEE come from the germline V gene. V lost 1 base and J lost 6; bases outside the gene matches: 4. This CDR3 spans 13 amino acids. The genes are TRBV5-6 and TRBJ2-7, with TRBD1 identical over 7 bases. The sequence came from an adult with an advanced solid tumor such as melanoma, head and neck, liver or kidney cancer. The sequences come from CD4+ or CD8+ T cells sorted from blood, collected in a trial of the OX40 agonist ivuxolimab. The CDR3 loop reads CASSLKGASEQYF. CDR3 bases: TGTGCCAGCAGCTTGAAGGGGGCCTCCGAGCAGTACTTC.